The present T cell receptor beta chain was sequenced within a study of blood T cell repertoires in COVID-19. Study information: Collection of acute and convalescent COVID-19 samples took place in the United States, Italy and Spain. Sources were T cells, B-cell-depleted T cells, or PBMCs; the material itself was cDNA or gDNA.

In the authors' workflow: Nucleated cell number was recorded as an estimate derived from reference gene primer amplification. Sequencing was performed with immunoSEQ multiplex PCR; in TCRdb, only in-frame clones are kept and a portion is missing. V and J calls and clone size come straight from that table; D and trimming were deduced from the DNA. The data show about 200,000 clones, approximately 91% seen once. V lost 4 bases, J lost 2 bases, and 9 bases lay in between. The CDR3 loop spans 13 amino acids. Germline V lookup: CDR1 SGHNT, CDR2 YYREEE (reference sequence). Followed longitudinally, the Seattle patients had been enrolled during active infection.

Sequenced sample: peripheral blood. The chain recombines TRBV5-4 with TRBJ2-5; D not resolved. The clonotype originates from a man in his forties or fifties with COVID-19, enrolled during active disease. The CDR3 here is CASSDGYQETQYF. The CDR3, as DNA: TGTGCCAGCAGCGACGGGTATCAAGAGACCCAGTACTTC.